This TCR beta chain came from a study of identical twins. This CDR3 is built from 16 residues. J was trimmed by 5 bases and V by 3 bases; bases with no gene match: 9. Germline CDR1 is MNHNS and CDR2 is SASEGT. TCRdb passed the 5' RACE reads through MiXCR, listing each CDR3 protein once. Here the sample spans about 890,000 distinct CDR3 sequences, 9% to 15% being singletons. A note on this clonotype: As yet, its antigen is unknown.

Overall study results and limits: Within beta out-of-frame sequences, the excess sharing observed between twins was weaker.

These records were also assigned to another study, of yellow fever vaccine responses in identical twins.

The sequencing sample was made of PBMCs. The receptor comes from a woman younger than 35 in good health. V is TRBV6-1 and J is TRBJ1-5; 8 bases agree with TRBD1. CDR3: CASSDLGQGLDQPQHF. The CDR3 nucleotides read TGTGCCAGCAGTGACCTCGGACAGGGACTGGATCAGCCCCAGCATTTT.